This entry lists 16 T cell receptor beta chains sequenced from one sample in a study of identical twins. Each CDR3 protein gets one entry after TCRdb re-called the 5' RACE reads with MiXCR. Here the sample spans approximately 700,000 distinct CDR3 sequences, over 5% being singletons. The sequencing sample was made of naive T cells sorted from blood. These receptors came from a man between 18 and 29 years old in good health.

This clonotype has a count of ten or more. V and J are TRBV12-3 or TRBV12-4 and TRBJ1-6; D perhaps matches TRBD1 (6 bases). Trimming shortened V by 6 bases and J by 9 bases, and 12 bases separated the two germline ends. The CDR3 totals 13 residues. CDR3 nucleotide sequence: TGTGCCAGCAGCCCGAACAGGGCTTCACCCCTCCACTTT. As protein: CASSPNRASPLHF.

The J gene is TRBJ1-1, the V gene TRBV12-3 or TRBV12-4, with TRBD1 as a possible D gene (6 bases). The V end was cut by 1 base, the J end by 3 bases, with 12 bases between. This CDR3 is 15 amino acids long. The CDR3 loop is CASSLDTGIHTEAFF. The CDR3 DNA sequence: TGTGCCAGCAGTTTAGACACAGGGATTCACACTGAAGCTTTCTTT.

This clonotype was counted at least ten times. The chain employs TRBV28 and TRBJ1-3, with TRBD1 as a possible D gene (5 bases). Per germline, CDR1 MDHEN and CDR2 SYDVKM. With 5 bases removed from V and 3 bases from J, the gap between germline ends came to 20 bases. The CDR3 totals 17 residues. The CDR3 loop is CASSHHGRAAGGNTIYF. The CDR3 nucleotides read TGTGCCAGCAGTCACCATGGCAGGGCGGCGGGTGGAAACACCATATATTTT.

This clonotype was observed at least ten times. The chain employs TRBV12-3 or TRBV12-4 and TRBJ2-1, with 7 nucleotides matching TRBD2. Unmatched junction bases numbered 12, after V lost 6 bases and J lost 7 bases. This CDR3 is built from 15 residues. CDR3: CASRATSVEGNEQFF. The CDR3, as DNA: TGTGCCAGCAGGGCTACTAGCGTAGAGGGGAATGAGCAGTTCTTC.

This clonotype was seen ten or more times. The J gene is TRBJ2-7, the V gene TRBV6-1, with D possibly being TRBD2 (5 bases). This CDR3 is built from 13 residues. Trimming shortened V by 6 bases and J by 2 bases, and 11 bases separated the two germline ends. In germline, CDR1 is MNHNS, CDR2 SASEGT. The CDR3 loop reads CASSPTGTYEQYF. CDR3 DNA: TGTGCCAGCAGCCCGACGGGAACCTACGAGCAGTACTTC.

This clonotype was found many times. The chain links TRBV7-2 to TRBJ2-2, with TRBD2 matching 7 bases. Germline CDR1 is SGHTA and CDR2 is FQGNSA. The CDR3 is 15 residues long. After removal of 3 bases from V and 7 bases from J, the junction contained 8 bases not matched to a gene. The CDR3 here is CASSFVGLESGELFF. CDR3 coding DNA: TGTGCCAGCAGCTTCGTCGGACTAGAGAGCGGGGAGCTGTTTTTT.

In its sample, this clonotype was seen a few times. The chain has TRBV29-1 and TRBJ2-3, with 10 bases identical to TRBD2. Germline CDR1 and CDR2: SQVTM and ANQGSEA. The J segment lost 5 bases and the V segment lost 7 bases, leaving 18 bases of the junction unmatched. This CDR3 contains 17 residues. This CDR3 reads CSAVLTGLAGEVDTQYF. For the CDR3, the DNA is TGCAGCGCCGTACTTACCGGGCTAGCGGGAGAGGTAGATACGCAGTATTTT.

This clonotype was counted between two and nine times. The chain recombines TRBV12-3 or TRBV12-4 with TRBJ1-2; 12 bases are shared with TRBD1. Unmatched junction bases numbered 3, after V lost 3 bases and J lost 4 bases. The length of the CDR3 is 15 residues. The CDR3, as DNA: TGTGCCAGCAGTTTGGGGACAGGGGGCGTCTATGGCTACACCTTC. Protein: CASSLGTGGVYGYTF.

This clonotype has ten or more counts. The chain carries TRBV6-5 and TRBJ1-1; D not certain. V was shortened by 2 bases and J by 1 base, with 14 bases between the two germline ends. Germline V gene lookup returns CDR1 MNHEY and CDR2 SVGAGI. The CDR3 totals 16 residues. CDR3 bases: TGTGCCAGCAGTTACGGAATCGGGGTATCGAACACTGAAGCTTTCTTT. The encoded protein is CASSYGIGVSNTEAFF.

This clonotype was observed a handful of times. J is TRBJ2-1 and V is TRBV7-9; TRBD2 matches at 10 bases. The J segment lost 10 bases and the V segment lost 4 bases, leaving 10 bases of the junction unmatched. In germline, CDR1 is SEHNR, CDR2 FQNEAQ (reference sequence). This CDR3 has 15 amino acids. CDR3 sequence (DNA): TGTGCCAGCAGCTCAGTAGCGGGAGGAAAGCAAGAGCAGTTCTTC. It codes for CASSSVAGGKQEQFF.

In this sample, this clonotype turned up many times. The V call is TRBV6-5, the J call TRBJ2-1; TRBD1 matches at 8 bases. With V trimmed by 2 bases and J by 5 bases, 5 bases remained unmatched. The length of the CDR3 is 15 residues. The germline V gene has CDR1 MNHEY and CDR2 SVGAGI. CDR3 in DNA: TGTGCCAGCAGTTACCGCAGGGGGCTTAACAATGAGCAGTTCTTC. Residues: CASSYRRGLNNEQFF.

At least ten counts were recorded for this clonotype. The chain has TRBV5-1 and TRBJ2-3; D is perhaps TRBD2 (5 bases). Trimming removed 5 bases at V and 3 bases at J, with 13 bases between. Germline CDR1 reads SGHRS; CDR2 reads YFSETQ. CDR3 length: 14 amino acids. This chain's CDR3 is CASRHDRGTDTQYF. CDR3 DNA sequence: TGCGCCAGCAGACACGACCGGGGAACAGATACGCAGTATTTT.

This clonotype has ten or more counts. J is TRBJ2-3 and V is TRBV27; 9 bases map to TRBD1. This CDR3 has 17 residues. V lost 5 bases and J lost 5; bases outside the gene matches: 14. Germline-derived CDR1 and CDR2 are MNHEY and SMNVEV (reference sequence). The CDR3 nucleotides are TGTGCCAGCAGTCAACTTAGACAGGGGGGCTCTGGAGATACGCAGTATTTT. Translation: CASSQLRQGGSGDTQYF.

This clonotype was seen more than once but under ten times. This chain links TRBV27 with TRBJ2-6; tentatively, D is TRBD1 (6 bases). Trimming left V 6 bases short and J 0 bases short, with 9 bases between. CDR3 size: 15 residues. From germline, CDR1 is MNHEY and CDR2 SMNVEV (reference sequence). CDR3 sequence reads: CASSNRASGANVLTF. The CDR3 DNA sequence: TGTGCCAGCAGCAACAGGGCCTCTGGGGCCAACGTCCTGACTTTC.

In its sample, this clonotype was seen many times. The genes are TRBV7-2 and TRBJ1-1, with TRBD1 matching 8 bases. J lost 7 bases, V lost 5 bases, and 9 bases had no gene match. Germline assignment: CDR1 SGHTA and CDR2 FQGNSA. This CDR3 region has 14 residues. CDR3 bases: TGTGCCAGCAGCCTCACAGGGGGGACGGTTGAAGCTTTCTTT. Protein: CASSLTGGTVEAFF.

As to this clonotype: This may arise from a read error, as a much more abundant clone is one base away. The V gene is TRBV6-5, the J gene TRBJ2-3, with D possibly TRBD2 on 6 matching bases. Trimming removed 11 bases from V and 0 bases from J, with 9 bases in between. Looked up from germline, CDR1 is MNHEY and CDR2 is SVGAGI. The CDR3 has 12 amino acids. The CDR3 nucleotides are TGTGCCGCGGGACTCAGCACAGATACGCAGTATTTT. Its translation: CAAGLSTDTQYF.